This TCR beta chain was profiled in a study of control samples from healthy donors and cancer patients. V lost 6 bases and J lost 6, with 11 bases in between. This CDR3 region has 12 residues. Per the germline V gene, CDR1 is KGHDR and CDR2 is SFDVKD. Produced via immunoSEQ multiplex PCR; TCRdb's table is partial and in-frame only. Altogether roughly 47,000 clones are present, over 75% being singletons, with the ten largest covering more than 8.5%. This receptor was identified in a woman aged 60 to 75 with lung cancer. Sequenced sample: PBMCs. The chain combines TRBV24-1 with TRBJ2-7; tentatively, D is TRBD1 (5 bases). The DNA for the CDR3 is TGTGCCACCAGTCGGTCAGGGCTCGAGCAGTACTTC. Translating gives CATSRSGLEQYF.